The entry that follows covers one T cell receptor beta chain sequence. This clonotype is characterized as medium-sized (0.01 to 0.1%). The specificity of this receptor is unknown. Per-nucleotide qualities are absent, and no much larger clonotype sits a single base away. The sample originates from a study of spatial heterogeneity in lung cancer (dated by TCRdb to between 2019 and 2020). At the level of the whole study: Beta-chain transcripts were consistently detected in greater numbers than alpha-chain transcripts, which likely reflects a higher abundance of beta-chain transcripts. The study quantitatively compared TCR alpha and beta repertoires across multiple tumor regions, matched nontumor lung and blood in non-small cell lung cancer. TCR transcript counts in tumor regions correlated strongly with a T cell transcriptional module score from matched bulk RNA-seq. Both alpha and beta chains were TCR-sequenced in 200 to 250 tumor regions, around 64 matched nontumor lung samples and 55 to 60 PBMC samples obtained at surgery. The study linked features of the TCR repertoire to counts of nonsynonymous mutations, which were determined by whole-exome sequencing of tumor tissue. In the raw uncorrected reads, each unique combination of TCR and UMI appeared more than ten times on average. Broader findings and caveats from the paper: TCR-seq coverage of tumor T cells was estimated at only around 7% for alpha chains and around 13% for beta chains. Confirming at a functional level the hypothesis that regional TCRs recognize regional mutations was considered to require additional single-cell paired TCR alpha and beta sequencing. Counts of ubiquitous and regional expanded TCRs were found to correlate with counts of ubiquitous and regional nonsynonymous mutations, respectively. A correlation was observed between the number of expanded intratumoral alpha and beta TCRs and the tumor nonsynonymous mutation count.

To prepare the library, 5' RACE was applied. Sequencing was carried out with a NextSeq 500. In the TCR library protocol, a unique molecular identifier was attached to each TCR cDNA molecule so that PCR and sequencing errors could be corrected. On the study's bioinformatics: TCR identification, UMI-based error correction and CDR3 extraction were all carried out with Decombinator tools. Expanded TCRs were defined as those above a frequency of 2 per 1,000, corresponding to the top 1% of the tumor frequency distribution. Expanded tumor TCRs were classed as regional if statistically deemed absent (corrected P<0.05) from at least one tumor region, otherwise ubiquitous. Rényi diversity was computed with the R vegan package after subsampling each repertoire 100 times to 5,000 TCRs. CDR3 similarity networks were built from amino acid triplet string-kernel similarity, connecting CDR3s with pairwise similarity above 0.82. TCRdb's own reprocessing of the public reads used fastp at Q25 and MiXCR and kept productive beta chains. Records with the same CDR3 protein are collapsed into one entry carrying the most frequent genes and DNA. The V and J calls follow TCRdb's processing rather than the paper's. Within this sample are 17,000 or so distinct CDR3 sequences, with under 7% of them counted one time only. 6.5% to 7% of the sample comes from the top ten.

The time point tag for this specimen amounts to: sample taken at primary tumor resection. The donors were 65 to 85 patients from the lung TRACERx cohort who had early-stage, untreated non-small cell lung cancer. TCR sequencing used whole RNA extracted from tumor and nontumor lung tissue, or from cryopreserved PBMC samples, without cell sorting. Patients were selected for TCR sequencing only if sufficient RNA was available from at least two tumor regions. Before selection, tumor and adjacent nontumor lung specimens were reviewed by a lung pathologist. This TCR was recovered from a male donor with early-stage non-small cell lung cancer. Sequenced here: lung tumor tissue, sampled at surgery.

The DNA reads TGTGCCAGCAGCTTGTATGAGGGGGGGACCTACAATGAGCAGTTCTTC. This translates into CASSLYEGGTYNEQFF. The chain is made from TRBV5-4 and TRBJ2-1; TRBD2 is a possible D gene, resting on 7 matching bases. In the germline V gene (reference sequence), CDR1 corresponds to SGHNT and CDR2 to YYREEE. V and J are truncated by 1 base and 2 bases respectively, leaving an intervening sequence of 13 bases. The CDR3 contains 16 residues, cysteine and phenylalanine counted. The read is trimmed to its CDR3 DNA, 48 bases read in frame from base 1.